This entry concerns a single T cell receptor (beta chain). TCRdb passed the multiplex PCR reads through MiXCR, listing each CDR3 protein once. The sample includes roughly 25,000 distinct CDR3 sequences, approximately 75% of them seen just once. Germline V CDR1 and CDR2: DFQATT, SNEGSKA (reference sequence). V shed 6 bases, J shed 5 bases, and the junction held 12 bases outside the gene matches. There are 15 residues in the CDR3. The sample comes from a study of breast tumors, draining lymph nodes, adjacent tissues. The chain combines TRBV20-1 with TRBJ2-3, with 9 nucleotides matching TRBD2. The sequenced material came from tumor-adjacent breast tissue. The origin of this receptor is a female donor with breast cancer. Some clones in this sample may be carry-over from other donors' samples. The CDR3 nucleotides are TGCAGTGCGCAAATAGCGGGAGCGTATATAGATACGCAGTATTTT. Translated: CSAQIAGAYIDTQYF.